The next 5 T cell receptor beta chains were all read from a single sample in a study of OX40 agonist ivuxolimab in advanced cancers. Some clones are missing from TCRdb's copy, which holds only in-frame ones; the method was immunoSEQ multiplex PCR. Of about 45,000 clones listed, more than 75% are singletons. The sequencing here drew on CD4+ or CD8+ T cells sorted from blood, taken in a trial of the OX40 agonist ivuxolimab. The receptors stem from an adult with an advanced solid tumor such as melanoma, head and neck, liver or kidney cancer.

This chain uses TRBV28 with TRBJ1-1; no firm D call. V lost 2 bases and J 0 bases, leaving 13 bases between the germline ends. This CDR3 is built from 16 residues. CDR1 MDHEN and CDR2 SYDVKM come from the germline V gene. The CDR3 DNA reads as TGTGCCAGCAGTTTAATAGAGGGTTTTTTGAACACTGAAGCTTTCTTT. The encoded protein is CASSLIEGFLNTEAFF.

This sequence joins TRBV2 and TRBJ1-4, with a possible D match to TRBD1 (6 bases). The CDR3 runs to 12 residues. Germline CDR1 SNHLY, CDR2 FYNNEI. Trimming cost V 11 bases and J 12 bases, with 19 bases left between them. CDR3 amino acids: CAGRDTYEELFF. CDR3 sequence (DNA): TGTGCCGGTCGGGACACCTACGAAGAACTGTTTTTT.

The gene calls are TRBV27 and TRBJ2-1; 8 bases agree with TRBD1. This CDR3 spans 15 amino acids. Germline V gene data show CDR1 as MNHEY and CDR2 as SMNVEV (reference sequence). V shed 3 bases, J shed 4 bases, and the junction held 5 bases outside the gene matches. DNA for the CDR3: TGTGCCAGCAGTTTGGGGCAGGGGGCTTACAATGAGCAGTTCTTC. Encoded protein: CASSLGQGAYNEQFF.

V usage is TRBV29-1 and J usage is TRBJ2-3, with D perhaps assigned TRBD1 or TRBD2 (6 bases each). The CDR3 is made up of 15 amino acids. Germline CDR1 SQVTM, CDR2 ANQGSEA. Trimming took off 5 bases at V and 2 bases at J, with 17 bases between the two ends. CDR3 sequence: CSVFGGQATTDTQYF. In DNA, the CDR3 is TGCAGCGTTTTCGGGGGCCAGGCTACCACAGATACGCAGTATTTT.

The chain combines TRBV5-1 with TRBJ2-7; possibly TRBD2 for D (5 bases). Trimming took off 7 bases at V and 6 bases at J, with 14 bases between the two ends. The CDR3 sequence is 12 residues long. Per germline, CDR1 SGHRS and CDR2 YFSETQ. The CDR3 loop reads CASSQEVGEQYF. In DNA, the CDR3 is TGCGCCAGCTCTCAGGAGGTTGGCGAGCAGTACTTC.